A single sample gave rise to the 11 T cell receptor beta chains below, sequenced in a study of CD8+ T cells in alopecia areata (dated by TCRdb to the late 2010s). What this sample's time point label stands for: about 5 months on oral tofacitinib. The meaning of the sample's treatment or condition label: oral pan-JAK inhibitor, 5-10 mg twice daily. Libraries were built with the immunoSEQ multiplex PCR assay. For TCR sequencing, RNA was extracted from every sample and reverse transcribed into cDNA to serve as template. What TCRdb holds here is the immuneACCESS table cut down to in-frame rearrangements. Part of the clones is not present; checked against another copy, under half of the missing clones reflect an unresolved V gene, and the others are unexplained. A total of about 76,000 clones appear in this sample, around 60% of them only once. Jointly, the top ten make up 20% to 30% of the sample. The sample consisted of CD8+ T cells sorted from blood, taken at week 24, from a patient treated with tofacitinib. These receptors all stem from a human donor with alopecia areata.

The chain joins TRBV15 to TRBJ2-3; 10 bases agree with TRBD2. Germline V lookup: CDR1 LNHNV, CDR2 YYDKDF (reference sequence). The CDR3 is made up of 18 amino acids. J gave up 3 bases and V 3 bases, and 12 bases lay outside the gene matches. CDR3 in amino acids: CATSSQSGGAAVTDTQYF. The DNA of the CDR3 is TGTGCCACCAGCAGTCAAAGCGGGGGGGCCGCGGTAACAGATACGCAGTATTTT.

The rearrangement links TRBV25-1 to TRBJ2-5; D is possibly TRBD1 (5 bases). The CDR3 covers 13 residues. Germline-derived CDR1 and CDR2 are MGHDK and SYGVNS. Trimming cost V 8 bases and J 3 bases, with 13 bases left between them. DNA of the CDR3: TGTGCCAGCCCAAGGGGCTTGAAAGAGACCCAGTACTTC. This translates into CASPRGLKETQYF.

V usage is TRBV29-1 and J usage is TRBJ2-7; 13 positions agree with TRBD2. Trimming cost V 7 bases and J 0 bases; bases outside gene matches: 0. Germline CDR1 SQVTM, CDR2 ANQGSEA. The CDR3 loop spans 13 amino acids. CDR3 in amino acids: CSGLAGGSYEQYF. As DNA, the CDR3 is TGCAGCGGACTAGCGGGGGGCTCCTACGAGCAGTACTTC.

V gene TRBV30 combines with J gene TRBJ2-5, with D possibly matching TRBD2 (6 bases). Germline V CDR1 and CDR2: GTSNPN, SVGIG (reference sequence). This CDR3 spans 15 amino acids. Trimming shortened V by 4 bases and J by 4 bases, and 19 bases separated the two germline ends. The CDR3 protein is CAWTFLEGGLETQYF. As DNA, the CDR3 is TGTGCCTGGACCTTCCTGGAGGGAGGCTTAGAGACCCAGTACTTC.

The chain carries TRBV28 and TRBJ1-6; D not resolved. There are 13 residues in the CDR3. The germline V and J ends were trimmed by 6 bases and 7 bases, with 10 bases remaining between them. The germline V gene has CDR1 MDHEN and CDR2 SYDVKM. The DNA for the CDR3 is TGTGCCAGCAGCGGCCAGATAAATTCACCCCTCCACTTT. Translating gives CASSGQINSPLHF. The full variable domain, with the rest looked up from reference TRBV28 and TRBJ1-6, is DVKVTQSSRYLVKRTGEKVFLECVQDMDHENMFWYRQDPGLGLRLIYFSYDVKMKEKGDIPEGYSVSREKKERFSLILESASTNQTSMYLCASSGQINSPLHFGNGTRLTVT.

J is TRBJ2-1 and V is TRBV13; 7 bases line up with TRBD2. Looked up from germline, CDR1 is PRHDT and CDR2 is FYEKMQ (reference sequence). The CDR3 has 15 amino acids. Losses at the gene ends were 5 bases for V and 9 bases for J; bases not matched to a gene: 13. DNA of the CDR3: TGTGCCAGCAGCGCCCTTAGCGGGCCGACAGTTGAGCAGTTCTTC. Translated, it gives CASSALSGPTVEQFF.

This sequence joins TRBV30 and TRBJ2-5; D gene unclear. The assigned J gene may be wrong: the sequence end matches TRBJ2-7 better. CDR1 and CDR2 (germline): GTSNPN, SVGIG (reference sequence). The CDR3 has 11 residues. Written as DNA, the CDR3 is TGTGCCTGGAGTGTAGGCTCCGAGCAGTACTTC. This encodes CAWSVGSEQYF.

The chain has TRBV7-2 and TRBJ2-3; a possible D gene is TRBD2 (5 bases). Germline V gives CDR1 SGHTA, CDR2 FQGNSA. The CDR3 runs 15 residues. V dropped 0 bases and J dropped 2 bases, with 9 bases sitting between them. The CDR3 DNA sequence: TGTGCCAGCAGCTTAGCAAGGACTTCCACAGATACGCAGTATTTT. This codes for CASSLARTSTDTQYF.

This CDR3 reads CSVEGLGYTF. CDR3 coding DNA: TGCAGCGTTGAGGGTCTCGGCTACACCTTC. This sequence joins TRBV29-1 and TRBJ1-2; no clear D gene. The CDR3 consists of 10 residues. Germline values: CDR1 SQVTM, CDR2 ANQGSEA. Trimming took 3 bases from V and 8 from J, leaving 7 bases between them.

V usage is TRBV14 and J usage is TRBJ2-1, with 8 bases lining up with TRBD2. The CDR3 extends over 17 amino acids. Looked up from germline, CDR1 is SGHDN and CDR2 is FVKESK. Unmatched junction bases numbered 8, after V lost 4 bases and J lost 0 bases. The CDR3 here is CASSPHGGDFSYNEQFF. The CDR3, as DNA: TGTGCCAGCAGCCCCCACGGGGGGGATTTCTCCTACAATGAGCAGTTCTTC.

V gene TRBV5-1 combines with J gene TRBJ2-2; the D is unclear. The V end lost 3 bases, the J end lost 13 bases, and 13 bases lay between the germline ends. This CDR3 is built from 12 residues. The germline gives CDR1 SGHRS, CDR2 YFSETQ. CDR3 residues: CASSSDSGGLFF. Here the CDR3 DNA reads TGCGCCAGCAGCTCTGACTCGGGTGGGCTGTTTTTT. The full variable domain, with the rest looked up from reference TRBV5-1 and TRBJ2-2, is KAGVTQTPRYLIKTRGQQVTLSCSPISGHRSVSWYQQTPGQGLQFLFEYFSETQRNKGNFPGRFSGRQFSNSRSEMNVSTLELGDSALYLCASSSDSGGLFFGEGSRLTVL.